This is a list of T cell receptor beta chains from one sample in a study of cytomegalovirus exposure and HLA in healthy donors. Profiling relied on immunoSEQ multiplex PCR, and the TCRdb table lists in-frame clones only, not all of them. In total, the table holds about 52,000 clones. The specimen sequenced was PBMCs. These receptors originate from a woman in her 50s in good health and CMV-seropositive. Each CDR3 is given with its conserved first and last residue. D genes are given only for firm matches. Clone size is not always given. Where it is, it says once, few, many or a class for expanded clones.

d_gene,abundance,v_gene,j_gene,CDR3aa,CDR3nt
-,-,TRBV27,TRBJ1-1,CASSPSWAGPSGEAFF,TGTGCCAGCAGTCCCTCGTGGGCGGGCCCTTCGGGTGAAGCTTTCTTT
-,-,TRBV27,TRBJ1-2,CASASGVSNYGYTF,TGTGCCAGCGCGTCGGGAGTATCTAACTATGGCTACACCTTC
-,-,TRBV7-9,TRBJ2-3,CASSLAFAGAGDTQYF,TGTGCCAGCAGCTTAGCTTTTGCGGGGGCCGGAGATACGCAGTATTTT
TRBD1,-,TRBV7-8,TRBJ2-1,CASSPRSRGSSHEQFF,TGTGCCAGCAGCCCAAGGAGCAGGGGGTCCTCGCATGAGCAGTTCTTC
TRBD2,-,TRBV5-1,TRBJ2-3,CATQRERVTDTQYF,TGCGCCACCCAGCGGGAGCGGGTGACAGATACGCAGTATTTT
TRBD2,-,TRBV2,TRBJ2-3,CASIRLAASTDTQYF,TGTGCCAGCATCCGACTAGCGGCTAGCACAGATACGCAGTATTTT
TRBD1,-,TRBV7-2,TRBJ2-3,CASSFSRTGYADTQYF,TGTGCCAGCAGCTTCTCCCGGACAGGGTACGCAGATACGCAGTATTTT
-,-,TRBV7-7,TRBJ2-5,CASSLGQVETQYF,TGTGCCAGCAGCCTCGGACAAGTAGAGACCCAGTACTTC
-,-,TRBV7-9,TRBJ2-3,CASSVTTNTPVRADTQYF,TGTGCCAGCAGCGTAACGACCAATACTCCGGTCCGGGCAGATACGCAGTATTTT
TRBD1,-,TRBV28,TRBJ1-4,CASSRGQGQTLFF,TGTGCCAGCAGTCGCGGACAGGGCCAGACACTGTTTTTT
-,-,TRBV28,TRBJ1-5,CARRQDPHPGWHF,TGTGCCAGAAGACAGGACCCCCACCCAGGTTGGCATTTT
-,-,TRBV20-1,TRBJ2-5,CSAREETQYF,TGCAGTGCGAGGGAAGAGACCCAGTACTTC
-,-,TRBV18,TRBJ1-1,CASSPQGVRNTEAFF,TGTGCCAGCTCACCACAAGGGGTAAGGAACACTGAAGCTTTCTTT
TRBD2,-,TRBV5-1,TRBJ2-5,CALALGTSGRVQETQYF,TGCGCCCTGGCACTCGGGACTAGCGGGAGAGTCCAAGAGACCCAGTACTTC
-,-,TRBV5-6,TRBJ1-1,CASSHTTGRRTEAFF,TGTGCCAGCAGCCATACCACAGGGAGAAGGACTGAAGCTTTCTTT
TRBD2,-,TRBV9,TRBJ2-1,CASSTRLAGDNEQFF,TGTGCCAGCAGCACCCGACTAGCGGGGGACAATGAGCAGTTCTTC
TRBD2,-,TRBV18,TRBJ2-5,CASSPPPSGETQYF,TGTGCCAGCTCACCACCGCCTAGCGGAGAGACCCAGTACTTC
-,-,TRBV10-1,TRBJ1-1,CASSDGLRMNTEAFF,TGCGCCAGCAGTGACGGACTCCGCATGAACACTGAAGCTTTCTTT
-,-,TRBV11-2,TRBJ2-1,CASSLAAGRNNEQFF,TGTGCCAGCAGCTTAGCCGCAGGGAGGAACAATGAGCAGTTCTTC
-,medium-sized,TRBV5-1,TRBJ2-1,CASSLAPGTQYNEQFF,TGCGCCAGCAGCTTGGCCCCCGGGACTCAGTACAATGAGCAGTTCTTC
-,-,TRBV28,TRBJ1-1,CASSFLSHRLNTEAFF,TGTGCCAGCAGTTTTTTATCGCACAGGCTGAACACTGAAGCTTTCTTT
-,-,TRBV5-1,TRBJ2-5,CASSRLQETQYF,TGCGCCAGCAGCCGACTCCAAGAGACCCAGTACTTC
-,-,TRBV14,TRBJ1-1,CASSQSARTEAFF,TGTGCCAGCAGCCAATCCGCGAGGACTGAAGCTTTCTTT
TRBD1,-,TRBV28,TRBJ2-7,CASRETGTVFYEQYF,TGTGCCAGCAGGGAAACCGGGACAGTATTTTACGAGCAGTACTTC
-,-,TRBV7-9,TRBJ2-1,CASSLDRYEQFF,TGTGCCAGCAGCTTAGATCGGTATGAGCAGTTCTTC
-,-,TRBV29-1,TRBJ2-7,CSVDGGPSSYEQYF,TGCAGCGTTGACGGGGGACCCAGCTCCTACGAGCAGTACTTC
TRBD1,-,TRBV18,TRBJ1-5,CASSRGQGSNQPQHF,TGTGCCAGCTCACGTGGACAGGGGAGCAATCAGCCCCAGCATTTT
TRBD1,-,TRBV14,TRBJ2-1,CASSQPGQGLYNEQFF,TGTGCCAGCAGCCAACCGGGACAGGGCCTTTACAATGAGCAGTTCTTC
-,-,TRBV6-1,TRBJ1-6,CASSVIQGLNSPLHF,TGTGCCAGCAGCGTCATACAGGGCTTGAATTCACCCCTCCACTTT
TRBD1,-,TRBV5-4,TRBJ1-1,CASSWGQGNTEAFF,TGTGCCAGCAGCTGGGGACAGGGGAACACTGAAGCTTTCTTT